This TCR beta chain was captured by sequencing in a study of blood T cells in healthy people across ages. In regard to this clonotype: Its antigen remains unknown.

With a J-beta primer mix and a sample-barcoded 5' primer, a second PCR ran about 7 to 12 cycles. MiXCR, run by TCRdb on the 5' RACE reads, gives a single entry per CDR3 protein. Here the sample spans some 800,000 distinct CDR3 sequences, about 25% being singletons. Between the trimmed V and J ends, which lost 8 bases and 0 bases, there was a span of 14 bases. CDR1 is SNHLY, CDR2 FYNNEI, per germline. The CDR3 covers 15 residues. Whole-study results and caveats: The study found more naive CD4+ cells and higher diversity in long-lived than aged donors.

The data were also submitted as part of a second study, on T cells of mothers and their children.

Sequenced input: blood. The sequence was obtained from a boy aged 5-17 years in good health. V and J are TRBV2 and TRBJ2-1, with TRBD2 as a possible D gene (5 bases). The CDR3 DNA follows: TGTGCCAGCCTGGCGGGCTCGGGCTCCTACAATGAGCAGTTCTTC. Its protein is CASLAGSGSYNEQFF.